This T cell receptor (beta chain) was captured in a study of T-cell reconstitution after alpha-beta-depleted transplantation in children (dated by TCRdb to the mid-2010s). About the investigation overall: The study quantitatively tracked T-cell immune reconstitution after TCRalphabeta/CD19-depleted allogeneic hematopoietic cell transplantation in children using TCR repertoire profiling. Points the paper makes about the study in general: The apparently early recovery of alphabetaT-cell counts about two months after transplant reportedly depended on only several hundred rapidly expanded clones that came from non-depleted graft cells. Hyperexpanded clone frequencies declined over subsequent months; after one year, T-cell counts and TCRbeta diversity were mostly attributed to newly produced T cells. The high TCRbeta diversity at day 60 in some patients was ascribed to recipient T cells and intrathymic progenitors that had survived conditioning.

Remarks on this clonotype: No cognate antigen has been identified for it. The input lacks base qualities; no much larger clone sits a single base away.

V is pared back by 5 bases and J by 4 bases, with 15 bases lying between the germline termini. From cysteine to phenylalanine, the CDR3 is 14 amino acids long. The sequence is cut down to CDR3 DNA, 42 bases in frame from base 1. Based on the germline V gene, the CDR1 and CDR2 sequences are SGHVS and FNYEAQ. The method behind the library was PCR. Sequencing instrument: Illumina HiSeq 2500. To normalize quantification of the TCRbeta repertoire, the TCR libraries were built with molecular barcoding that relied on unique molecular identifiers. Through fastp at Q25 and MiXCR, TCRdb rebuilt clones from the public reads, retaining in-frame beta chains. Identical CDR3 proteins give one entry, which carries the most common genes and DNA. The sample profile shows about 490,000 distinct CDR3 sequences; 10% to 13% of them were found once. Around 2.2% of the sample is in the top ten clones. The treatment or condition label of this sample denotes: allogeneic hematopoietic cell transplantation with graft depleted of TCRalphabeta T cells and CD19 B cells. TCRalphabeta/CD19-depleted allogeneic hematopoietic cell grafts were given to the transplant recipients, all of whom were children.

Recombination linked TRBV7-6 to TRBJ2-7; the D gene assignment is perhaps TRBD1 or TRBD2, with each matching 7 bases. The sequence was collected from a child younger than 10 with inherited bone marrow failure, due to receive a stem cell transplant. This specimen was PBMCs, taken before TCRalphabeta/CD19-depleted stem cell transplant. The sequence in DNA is TGTGCCAGCAGCCCAGGGGGGGGAGGGTACGAGCAGTACTTC. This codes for CASSPGGGGYEQYF.